These 6 T cell receptor beta chains came from one sample sequenced in a study of cytomegalovirus exposure and HLA in healthy donors. Primers for the PCR totalled 60 Vbeta and 13 Jbeta. Generated by immunoSEQ multiplex PCR, the TCRdb table keeps only in-frame clones and is missing some. The table lists more than 75,000 clones, around 89% of them singletons, with approximately 2.3% in the top ten. Sequencing input: PBMCs. The receptors here all came from a man aged 18 to 35 in good health and CMV-seronegative.

The chain joins TRBV5-6 to TRBJ1-2; possibly TRBD1 for D (5 bases). This CDR3 has 13 amino acids. V was shortened by 5 bases and J by 7 bases, with 15 bases between the two germline ends. Germline lookup yields CDR1 SGHDT and CDR2 YYEEEE. The CDR3 nucleotides read TGTGCCAGCAGTCTCGACAGATCCCGTGGCTACACCTTC. As protein: CASSLDRSRGYTF.

The V and J genes are TRBV9 and TRBJ1-2, with a possible D match to TRBD1 (6 bases). Germline CDR1 and CDR2: SGDLS and YYNGEE. This CDR3 region has 13 residues. Between the trimmed V and J ends, which lost 4 bases and 5 bases, there was a span of 12 bases. The DNA for the CDR3 is TGTGCCAGCAGCCTCACAGGGCTTTATGGCTACACCTTC. This sequence encodes CASSLTGLYGYTF.

The chain recombines TRBV15 with TRBJ2-5; D remains ambiguous. V shed 7 bases and J shed 3 bases, with 15 bases lying between them. This CDR3 region has 14 residues. CDR1 and CDR2 (germline): LNHNV, YYDKDF (reference sequence). The DNA for the CDR3 is TGTGCCACCACTCAGGCTTTCGGTAAAGAGACCCAGTACTTC. This sequence encodes CATTQAFGKETQYF.

The CDR3, as DNA: TGCAGCGTTGAACTTACCGAGGGGGTAGCGGGAAACACCATATATTTT. Its protein product is CSVELTEGVAGNTIYF. This chain uses TRBV29-1 with TRBJ1-3; TRBD1 is a possible D gene (6 bases). The CDR3 contains 16 residues. Germline V gene sequence: CDR1 SQVTM, CDR2 ANQGSEA. Trimming pared 2 bases from V and 4 bases from J, leaving 18 bases between.

The genes are TRBV6-6 and TRBJ2-1; 11 bases match TRBD2. There are 15 residues in the CDR3. Germline CDR1 reads MNHNY; CDR2 reads SVGAGI (reference sequence). V gave up 6 bases and J gave up 8 bases; unmatched junction bases: 9. The DNA for the CDR3 is TGTGCCAGCAGATCACTAGCGGGAGTAGTATATGAGCAGTTCTTC. It codes for CASRSLAGVVYEQFF.

This clone is a singleton in its sample. V is TRBV5-6 and J is TRBJ2-3, with TRBD2 identical over 10 bases. Trimming at V came to 1 base and at J to 3 bases, leaving 14 bases not matched to a gene. This CDR3 is built from 19 residues. Germline-derived CDR1 and CDR2 are SGHDT and YYEEEE. The CDR3 DNA follows: TGTGCCAGCAGCTTGAGTCTCAGCGGGAGGGCTGGAGATACAGATACGCAGTATTTT. This translates into CASSLSLSGRAGDTDTQYF.